The rows below give T cell receptor beta chains drawn from one sample of a study of cytomegalovirus exposure and HLA in healthy donors. The table came from immunoSEQ multiplex PCR; TCRdb's copy has only in-frame clones and leaves some out. The sample includes 180,000 or so clones, roughly 9.4% of them seen just once. Sequenced sample: PBMCs. Receptor source: a woman aged 25 to 39 in good health and CMV-seropositive. Both conserved end residues are part of each CDR3. The order of the fields is CDR3 length, V gene, J gene, CDR3 protein.

length: 15; V: TRBV7-2; J: TRBJ2-1; CDR3: CASSSLAGVGNEQFF
length: 13; V: TRBV6-1; J: TRBJ2-1; CDR3: CASSEVLANEQFF
length: 14; V: TRBV25-1; J: TRBJ1-1; CDR3: CASSVGQATTEAFF
length: 19; V: TRBV5-4; J: TRBJ2-1; CDR3: CASSLSLLPRDRGRDEQFF
length: 13; V: TRBV5-1; J: TRBJ2-7; CDR3: CASSETGVPEQYF
length: 15; V: TRBV6-5; J: TRBJ2-5; CDR3: CASRPPLAAQETQYF
length: 15; V: TRBV9; J: TRBJ2-2; CDR3: CASSVESANTGELFF
length: 16; V: TRBV9; J: TRBJ2-2; CDR3: CASSVSHQGYTGELFF
length: 14; V: TRBV5-1; J: TRBJ1-1; CDR3: CASSLWTGPSEAFF
length: 12; V: TRBV19; J: TRBJ2-7; CDR3: CAIPGSDYEQYF
length: 16; V: TRBV6-5; J: TRBJ1-3; CDR3: CASSFSSGDSGNTIYF
length: 14; V: TRBV25-1; J: TRBJ2-3; CDR3: CASKVRGSTDTQYF
length: 15; V: TRBV5-6; J: TRBJ1-2; CDR3: CASSPRQVLIYGYTF
length: 13; V: TRBV27; J: TRBJ2-7; CDR3: CASSFRDSYEQYF
length: 16; V: TRBV5-6; J: TRBJ1-3; CDR3: CASSTRFQGAGNTIYF
length: 17; V: TRBV12-5; J: TRBJ1-1; CDR3: CASGLSRAYQMNTEAFF
length: 12; V: TRBV7-8; J: TRBJ2-4; CDR3: CASSLDRGIQYF
length: 17; V: TRBV7-9; J: TRBJ2-4; CDR3: CASSLWPLRTGKNIQYF
length: 13; V: TRBV5-1; J: TRBJ1-2; CDR3: CASSRTGTAGYTF
length: 14; V: TRBV14; J: TRBJ2-7; CDR3: CASSPLTGAYEQYF
length: 11; V: TRBV2; J: TRBJ1-4; CDR3: CASKEDEKLFF
length: 14; V: TRBV15; J: TRBJ1-2; CDR3: CATSRSRQGYGYTF
length: 15; V: TRBV5-1; J: TRBJ2-7; CDR3: CASSLEGDSGYEQYF
length: 15; V: TRBV23-1; J: TRBJ2-7; CDR3: CASSHGDRQNYEQYF
length: 14; V: TRBV19; J: TRBJ1-5; CDR3: CASTGQGYNQPQHF
length: 12; V: TRBV29-1; J: TRBJ2-7; CDR3: CSVEQGSGEQYF
length: 16; V: TRBV5-1; J: TRBJ2-1; CDR3: CASSGYSGSSYNEQFF
length: 13; V: TRBV5-4; J: TRBJ2-5; CDR3: CASSSGTEETQYF
length: 14; V: TRBV19; J: TRBJ2-7; CDR3: CASSIGGSNYEQYF
length: 15; V: TRBV30; J: TRBJ1-1; CDR3: CAWTGGATGNTEAFF
length: 15; V: TRBV19; J: TRBJ1-1; CDR3: CASSTMDRGLTEAFF
length: 16; V: TRBV4-2; J: TRBJ2-1; CDR3: CASSQSGTDIWNEQFF
length: 14; V: TRBV2; J: TRBJ1-1; CDR3: CASSVYSSTSEAFF
length: 15; V: TRBV21-1; J: TRBJ2-4; CDR3: CASSARRENSGGQYF
length: 16; V: TRBV4-2; J: TRBJ2-1; CDR3: CASSRVAGTSYNEQFF
length: 16; V: TRBV19; J: TRBJ1-1; CDR3: CASSPPKGVLGTEAFF
length: 11; V: TRBV7-9; J: TRBJ2-7; CDR3: CASSMGGKQYF
length: 13; V: TRBV5-1; J: TRBJ1-6; CDR3: CASSLERGSPLHF
length: 14; V: TRBV18; J: TRBJ2-2; CDR3: CASSPQELTGELFF
length: 16; V: TRBV27; J: TRBJ1-5; CDR3: CASSSLPPRGRQPQHF
length: 13; V: TRBV30; J: TRBJ2-5; CDR3: CAWSVLGGKTQYF
length: 16; V: TRBV19; J: TRBJ1-2; CDR3: CASINTGGLANYGYTF
length: 15; V: TRBV5-1; J: TRBJ1-1; CDR3: CASSLVGQPNTEAFF
length: 13; V: TRBV6-1; J: TRBJ1-2; CDR3: CASSVGTGDGYTF
length: 15; V: TRBV7-2; J: TRBJ2-3; CDR3: CASSLALSSGSPQYF
length: 15; V: TRBV9; J: TRBJ1-1; CDR3: CASSATGRANTEAFF
length: 16; V: TRBV29-1; J: TRBJ1-1; CDR3: CSVVAAGNLLNTEAFF
length: 15; V: TRBV9; J: TRBJ2-1; CDR3: CASSVVAVSYNEQFF